This entry lists 21 T cell receptor beta chains sequenced from one sample in a study of cytomegalovirus exposure and HLA in healthy donors. The PCR employed 60 Vbeta primers together with 13 Jbeta primers. TCRdb's copy holds only in-frame clones and misses some; the assay was immunoSEQ multiplex PCR. The table lists around 130,000 clones, about 73% of them singletons, with about 3% in the top ten. The sample consisted of PBMCs. These receptors were taken from a human donor in good health.

This chain connects TRBV6-1 to TRBJ1-3, with 10 positions matching TRBD1. The V gene's germline CDR1 is MNHNS and CDR2 SASEGT. The ends lost 2 bases at V and 5 bases at J; junction bases unmatched: 6. The CDR3 sequence is 16 residues long. Here the CDR3 reads CASSEPRDRGRNTIYF. Written as DNA, the CDR3 is TGTGCCAGCAGTGAACCCAGGGACAGGGGACGAAACACCATATATTTT.

V is TRBV4-1 and J is TRBJ1-1; D call uncertain. V was clipped by 0 bases and J by 4 bases, with 15 bases between them. The CDR3 runs to 16 residues. CDR1 is MGHRA and CDR2 is YSYEKL in the germline V gene. The chain's CDR3 is CASSQDPSGRFTEAFF. The CDR3 DNA is TGCGCCAGCAGCCAAGATCCGTCGGGGAGATTCACTGAAGCTTTCTTT.

This clone was observed a few times. V is TRBV18 and J is TRBJ2-2, with TRBD1 as a possible D gene (5 bases). The germline gives CDR1 KGHSH, CDR2 LQKENI. V gave up 4 bases and J gave up 1 base, with 10 bases separating them. The CDR3 contains 15 residues. This chain's CDR3 is CASSLRVGNTGELFF. The CDR3 DNA is TGTGCCAGCTCACTCAGGGTTGGGAACACCGGGGAGCTGTTTTTT.

The chain employs TRBV18 and TRBJ2-5; 10 bases fit TRBD2. The CDR3 runs 15 residues. Germline V CDR1 and CDR2: KGHSH, LQKENI. The J segment lost 2 bases and the V segment lost 6 bases, leaving 6 bases of the junction unmatched. The DNA for the CDR3 is TGTGCCAGCTCTCCCCTAGCGGGGGAGCAAGAGACCCAGTACTTC. This codes for CASSPLAGEQETQYF.

This clone showed up just a few times. This sequence joins TRBV15 and TRBJ1-6, with D unclear. Germline values: CDR1 LNHNV, CDR2 YYDKDF (reference sequence). The V end lost 0 bases, the J end lost 8 bases, and 5 bases lay between the germline ends. This CDR3 spans 13 amino acids. The CDR3 region is CATSRDLYSPLHF. CDR3 in DNA: TGTGCCACCAGCAGAGATTTATATTCACCCCTCCACTTT.

The V and J genes are TRBV6-5 and TRBJ2-7, with TRBD2 matching 7 bases. With 6 bases clipped from V and 5 bases from J, the junction kept 4 bases outside the gene matches. Germline V gene sequence: CDR1 MNHEY, CDR2 SVGAGI. There are 12 residues in the CDR3. The CDR3 bases are TGTGCCAGCAGGGGGGGAGGGGACGAGCAGTACTTC. This sequence encodes CASRGGGDEQYF.

The chain links TRBV19 to TRBJ2-7; D gene ambiguous. The germline CDR1 and CDR2 sequences are LNHDA and SQIVND (reference sequence). V lost 3 bases and J 4 bases, leaving 4 bases between the germline ends. CDR3 length: 11 residues. This chain's CDR3 is CASSIGYEQYF. The CDR3 region has the DNA TGTGCCAGTAGTATCGGGTACGAGCAGTACTTC.

This clone was observed a handful of times. The V gene is TRBV10-1, the J gene TRBJ2-1; 7 bases align to TRBD2. J lost 6 bases, V lost 6 bases, and 11 bases had no gene match. The CDR3 contains 15 residues. CDR1 is WNHNN, CDR2 SYGVQD, per germline (reference sequence). CDR3 amino acids: CASRAGRGSGNEQFF. The CDR3 DNA is TGCGCCAGCAGGGCGGGGCGCGGGAGTGGCAATGAGCAGTTCTTC.

V usage is TRBV7-2 and J usage is TRBJ2-5, with 12 bases matching TRBD2. V dropped 3 bases and J dropped 2; count of bases not matched to a gene: 4. This CDR3 has 16 amino acids. Germline lookup yields CDR1 SGHTA and CDR2 FQGNSA. The CDR3 protein is CASSFAGLAGQETQYF. The CDR3, as DNA: TGTGCCAGCAGCTTCGCCGGACTAGCGGGGCAAGAGACCCAGTACTTC.

This clone has a handful of counts. The rearrangement links TRBV7-3 to TRBJ2-2, with D possibly matching TRBD2 (5 bases). There are 15 residues in the CDR3. Deletions cut 2 bases from V and 4 bases from J, with 11 bases between. Germline assignment: CDR1 SGHTA and CDR2 FQGTGA. This CDR3 reads CASSLQGRGTGELFF. The CDR3 bases are TGTGCCAGCAGCTTACAAGGTCGGGGCACCGGGGAGCTGTTTTTT.

The J gene is TRBJ2-1, the V gene TRBV13, with no clear D. Deletions cut 2 bases from V and 3 bases from J, with 5 bases between. CDR1 and CDR2 (germline): PRHDT, FYEKMQ (reference sequence). This CDR3 spans 13 amino acids. The CDR3 spells CASSLNSYNEQFF. CDR3 nucleotides: TGTGCCAGCAGCTTAAACAGCTACAATGAGCAGTTCTTC.

This sequence joins TRBV19 and TRBJ2-3; D gene unclear. Germline CDR1 LNHDA, CDR2 SQIVND (reference sequence). CDR3 length equals 11 residues. Deletions cut 9 bases from V and 3 bases from J, with 7 bases between. The DNA for the CDR3 is TGTGCCAGCACAGAGACAGATACGCAGTATTTT. It encodes CASTETDTQYF. Filled out from reference TRBV19 and TRBJ2-3, the complete variable domain reads DGGITQSPKYLFRKEGQNVTLSCEQNLNHDAMYWYRQDPGQGLRLIYYSQIVNDFQKGDIAEGYSVSREKKESFPLTVTSAQKNPTAFYLCASTETDTQYFGPGTRLTVL.

The chain carries TRBV29-1 and TRBJ1-2; D call uncertain. The CDR3 covers 10 residues. The germline V and J ends were trimmed by 4 bases and 6 bases, with 6 bases remaining between them. The V gene's germline CDR1 is SQVTM and CDR2 ANQGSEA. The CDR3 region is CSVGQDGYTF. CDR3 DNA sequence: TGCAGCGTTGGGCAGGATGGCTACACCTTC.

This chain joins TRBV5-4 and TRBJ1-1; weak D call: TRBD1 (6 bases). CDR3 length equals 14 residues. The germline V gene has CDR1 SGHNT and CDR2 YYREEE (reference sequence). Trimming stripped 4 bases from V and 1 base from J, with 11 bases between. CDR3 residues: CASSTTRGNTEAFF. CDR3 nucleotides: TGTGCCAGCAGCACTACCAGGGGGAACACTGAAGCTTTCTTT.

The rearrangement joins TRBV30 to TRBJ2-1, with D perhaps TRBD2 (6 bases). Germline V CDR1 and CDR2: GTSNPN, SVGIG (reference sequence). V shed 2 bases and J shed 7 bases, with 9 bases lying between them. The CDR3 is 12 amino acids. CDR3 DNA sequence: TGTGCCTGGAGTCGGGGACTTAATGAGCAGTTCTTC. The encoded protein is CAWSRGLNEQFF.

A word on this clone: The sample carries other DNA sequences with the same CDR3. The chain carries TRBV7-2 and TRBJ2-1; no firm D call. The CDR3 contains 12 residues. The V gene's germline CDR1 is SGHTA and CDR2 FQGNSA. V was clipped by 2 bases and J by 11 bases, with 10 bases between them. CDR3: CASSLSGPKQFF. The CDR3 coding sequence is TGTGCCAGCAGCTTATCCGGTCCAAAGCAGTTCTTC.

This chain connects TRBV30 to TRBJ2-7; 10 bases fit TRBD1. The CDR3 has 15 residues. J gave up 2 bases and V 3 bases, and 7 bases lay outside the gene matches. Germline CDR1 and CDR2: GTSNPN and SVGIG (reference sequence). The CDR3 region is CAWRRGGTGAYEQYF. CDR3 bases: TGTGCCTGGAGAAGGGGAGGGACAGGGGCCTACGAGCAGTACTTC.

The chain joins TRBV6-5 to TRBJ1-5; D possibly corresponds to TRBD1 (5 bases). Germline V CDR1 and CDR2: MNHEY, SVGAGI. V dropped 7 bases and J dropped 6 bases, with 13 bases sitting between them. There are 13 residues in the CDR3. The CDR3, as DNA: TGTGCCAGCACCCAGGGCCCCAGTCAGCCCCAGCATTTT. Residues: CASTQGPSQPQHF.

CDR3 residues: CASSVEQGLGTEAFF. CDR3 nucleotide sequence: TGTGCCAGCAGCGTAGAGCAGGGGCTCGGCACTGAAGCTTTCTTT. The genes are TRBV9 and TRBJ1-1; D is perhaps TRBD1 (6 bases). This CDR3 is 15 amino acids long. Germline CDR1 reads SGDLS; CDR2 reads YYNGEE. V lost 0 bases, J lost 4 bases, and 13 bases lay in between.

This rearrangement joins TRBV2 to TRBJ1-2; a possible D gene is TRBD1 (5 bases). Trimming left V 2 bases short and J 8 bases short, with 12 bases between. The CDR3 totals 13 residues. Germline V lookup: CDR1 SNHLY, CDR2 FYNNEI. The CDR3 spells CASSEQGGWGYTF. Here the CDR3 DNA reads TGTGCCAGCAGTGAACAGGGCGGTTGGGGCTACACCTTC.

The chain combines TRBV9 with TRBJ2-1; D unresolved. The ends were cut back, 0 bases at V and 7 bases at J, with 14 bases in the middle. The CDR3 extends over 15 amino acids. Germline V lookup: CDR1 SGDLS, CDR2 YYNGEE. CDR3 region: CASSVEAHLLNEQFF. In nucleotides, the CDR3 is TGTGCCAGCAGCGTAGAAGCCCACCTGCTGAATGAGCAGTTCTTC.